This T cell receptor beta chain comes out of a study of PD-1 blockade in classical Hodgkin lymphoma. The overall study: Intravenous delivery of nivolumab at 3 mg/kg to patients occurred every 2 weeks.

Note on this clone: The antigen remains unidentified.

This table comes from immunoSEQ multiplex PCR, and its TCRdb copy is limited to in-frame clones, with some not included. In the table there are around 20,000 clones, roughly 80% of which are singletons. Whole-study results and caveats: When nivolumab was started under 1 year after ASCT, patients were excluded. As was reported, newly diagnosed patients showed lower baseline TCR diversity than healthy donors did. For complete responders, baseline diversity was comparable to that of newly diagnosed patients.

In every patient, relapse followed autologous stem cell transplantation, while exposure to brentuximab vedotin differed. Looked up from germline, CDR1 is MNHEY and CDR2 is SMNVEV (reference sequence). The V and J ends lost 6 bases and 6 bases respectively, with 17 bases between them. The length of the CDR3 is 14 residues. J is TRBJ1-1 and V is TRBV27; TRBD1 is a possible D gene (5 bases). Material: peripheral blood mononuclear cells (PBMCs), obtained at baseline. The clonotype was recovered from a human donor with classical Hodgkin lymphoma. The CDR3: CASSQLGGNAEAFF. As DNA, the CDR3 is TGTGCCAGCAGCCAACTCGGGGGTAACGCTGAAGCTTTCTTT.